This T cell receptor beta chain was recovered during a study of beta chain features in type 1 diabetes (dated by TCRdb to between 2018 and 2020). About the study as a whole: Mean age, gender distribution, total cell number and subset yield were not different between patients and healthy donors. A total of some 100,000,000 sorted cells were examined across all samples, and a strong correlation was observed between cell number per subset and RNA yield. The study compared the TCRB repertoires of sorted circulating CD4+ T cell subsets in recently diagnosed type 1 diabetes patients with those in matched healthy donors. Regulatory and stem cell-like memory subsets were obtained from only 8 patients and roughly eight healthy donors, while naive and central memory subsets were obtained from all 30 or so donors.

All of the isolated RNA was reverse transcribed with the High Capacity cDNA Reverse Transcription Kit, so expressed TCRB transcripts were sequenced. Deep immunoSEQ sequencing was performed on naive, central memory and regulatory T cell samples, with an average of roughly 3.6 million total reads per sample. After sorted cells were lysed in RLT buffer, RNA was extracted with DNase-treated RNeasy Micro or Mini kits, with the choice depending on cell number. To prevent cross-contamination, each cell subset was processed individually, whereas patient and healthy donor samples were processed jointly. TCRB sequences were amplified from cDNA with the immunoSEQ multiplex PCR, producing 87-bp fragments spanning the CDR3 region. Amplicons were sequenced on the Illumina HiSeq platform. As for how the authors treated the data: Synthetic template baselines were used to correct PCR bias computationally, reads within Hamming distance 2 were collapsed together, and singletons that could not be merged were discarded. By aligning reads against IMGT, V, D and J genes, CDR3 length, and insertions or deletions at six rearrangement sites were assigned. Within each subset, clonotype counts were normalized to the number of sorted cells before true diversity and Gini coefficients were calculated with the tcR R package. Repertoire sharing was quantified using the overlap coefficient calculated on TCRB nucleotide sequences. Out-of-frame TCRB sequences from naive cells were analyzed to stand in for the pre-selection repertoire. This immuneACCESS table, as held by TCRdb, lists in-frame sequences with V and J called but not all clones. Of the missing ones, under half trace to an unresolved V gene in checked studies; the others have no known cause. That table furnishes V, J and clone size, whereas the DNA furnished D and trimming. This sample gives about 350,000 clones in total; around a fifth of them show up just once. The ten largest account for about 0.044% of the sample.

CDR1 is given as SGHDT and CDR2 as YYEEEE, both from the germline V gene. The CDR3 has 15 amino acids, counting the end cysteine and phenylalanine. Solely the CDR3 DNA is kept, with 45 bases framed from the first base. Germline trimming amounts to 1 base on V and 4 bases on J, with 3 as the count of junction bases outside the gene matches. A word on this clone: No cognate antigen has been identified for it. It has no much larger one-base neighbor in the sample; base qualities were not kept.

A single peripheral blood draw of about 120 mL on average was collected from each donor into heparinised tubes. A BD FACSAria II and a panel including CD45RO, CCR7, CD25, CD127, CD95 and CD27 were used to sort naive, central memory, regulatory and stem cell-like memory CD4+ T cells. A purity above 95% was achieved for all sorted populations. PBMCs were isolated immediately by Lymphoprep density gradient centrifugation and stained directly without culture. So that batch effects would be minimized, each experiment stained and sorted samples in pairs, pairing one healthy donor with one patient. What the authors observed across the whole study: Naive, central memory and regulatory TCRB repertoires appeared more similar among patients than among healthy donors. At VDJ recombination sites, patients with type 1 diabetes made fewer insertions and deleted more nucleotides, a pattern implying thymic rearrangement abnormalities. PCR might favor shorter templates, but patient and control samples were amplified and corrected together, so any skew would affect both groups equally. Because the HLA sub-analyses included only small numbers of individuals, any influence of HLA type on TCRB rearrangement was left unresolved. Because cDNA rather than genomic DNA was sequenced, highly expressing activated cells could have been over-represented, although no difference in activation and CD3 levels was found between groups. Type 1 diabetes patients showed a moderate but significant shortening of TCRB CDR3 length in all four CD4+ subsets.

Sequenced sample: naive CD4+ T cells from blood. This specimen's cell subset or site label, per the study, means: true naive CD4+ T cells. The source of this sequence is a woman younger than 35 in good health. The chain uses TRBV5-6 and TRBJ1-2; 11 of the junction bases match TRBD1. The CDR3 reads as follows: CASSLWTGGGYGYTF. The DNA reads as follows: TGTGCCAGCAGCTTGTGGACAGGGGGCGGCTATGGCTACACCTTC.